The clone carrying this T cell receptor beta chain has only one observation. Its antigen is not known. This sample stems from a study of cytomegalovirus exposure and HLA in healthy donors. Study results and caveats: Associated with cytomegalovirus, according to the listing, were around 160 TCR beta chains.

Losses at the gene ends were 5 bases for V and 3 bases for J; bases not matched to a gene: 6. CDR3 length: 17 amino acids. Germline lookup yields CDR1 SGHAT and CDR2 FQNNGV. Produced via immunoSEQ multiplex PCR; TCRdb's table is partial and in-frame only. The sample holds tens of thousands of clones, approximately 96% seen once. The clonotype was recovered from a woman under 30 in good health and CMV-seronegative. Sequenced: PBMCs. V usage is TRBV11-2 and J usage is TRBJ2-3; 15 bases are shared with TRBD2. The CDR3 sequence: CASSLGLAGGPTDTQYF. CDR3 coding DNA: TGTGCCAGCAGCCTCGGACTAGCGGGAGGGCCTACAGATACGCAGTATTTT.